Each of the 13 T cell receptor beta chains below was sequenced from the same sample in a study of shared clonotypes between healthy human individuals. TCRdb keeps only in-frame clones here, not all; method: immunoSEQ multiplex PCR. The sample has about 690,000 clones, roughly 91% seen once; the top ten hold about 34%. The sequencing sample was made of memory CD8+ T cells from PBMCs. The subset here: CD45RO+ cells pooled with CCR7-negative TemRA cells. Receptor source: a man aged 18 to 35 in good health. Some clones in this sample may be carry-over from other donors' samples.

V usage is TRBV28 and J usage is TRBJ2-5; TRBD1 or TRBD2 may be the D gene (5 bases each). Germline V lookup: CDR1 MDHEN, CDR2 SYDVKM. The CDR3 consists of 16 residues. Deletions cut 4 bases from V and 5 bases from J, with 20 bases between. The CDR3 DNA reads as TGTGCCAGCAGTTGGGTAGGTGAGGGGCGCGGCGAGACCCAGTACTTC. Protein sequence: CASSWVGEGRGETQYF.

The chain couples TRBV14 to TRBJ2-2, with D perhaps matching TRBD2 (5 bases). Germline V gives CDR1 SGHDN, CDR2 FVKESK. Trimming took 4 bases from V and 5 from J, leaving 11 bases between them. This CDR3 spans 14 amino acids. This CDR3 is CASSPRRGTGELFF. The CDR3 DNA reads TGTGCCAGCAGCCCGCGACGGGGAACCGGGGAGCTGTTTTTT.

The rearrangement joins TRBV6-7 to TRBJ2-4, with unresolved D. TRBV6-7 is classed as an ORF, of uncertain function. CDR3 length equals 18 residues. The V gene lost 0 bases and the J gene lost 2 bases, with 17 bases spanning the gap. Here the CDR3 reads CASSYSDRALRPKNIQYF. CDR3 DNA sequence: TGTGCCAGCAGTTACTCGGACCGGGCGTTGAGGCCCAAAAACATTCAGTACTTC.

The rearrangement joins TRBV11-2 to TRBJ1-1; no firm D call. The germline gives CDR1 SGHAT, CDR2 FQNNGV. The CDR3 runs to 15 residues. V was shortened by 5 bases and J by 1 base, with 14 bases between the two germline ends. CDR3 region: CASSVTSNTNTEAFF. The CDR3 nucleotides read TGTGCCAGCAGCGTAACCTCGAACACGAACACTGAAGCTTTCTTT.

As for this clone: Different DNA sequences within this sample yield the same CDR3. This rearrangement joins TRBV27 to TRBJ2-7; D remains unclear. V was trimmed by 5 bases and J by 2 bases, leaving 10 bases between them. Germline loops: CDR1 MNHEY, CDR2 SMNVEV (reference sequence). This CDR3 is 13 amino acids long. The CDR3 bases are TGTGCCAGCAGTCCCCGTGGGGCCTACGAGCAGTACTTC. Translation: CASSPRGAYEQYF.

V and J are TRBV7-6 and TRBJ2-1; the D is unclear. The CDR3 has 16 residues. From germline, CDR1 is SGHVS and CDR2 FNYEAQ. V gave up 0 bases and J gave up 7 bases, with 16 bases separating them. CDR3: CASSLAPPPPSNEQFF. Here the CDR3 DNA reads TGTGCCAGCAGCTTAGCACCTCCTCCGCCCTCTAATGAGCAGTTCTTC. The full variable domain, its missing parts supplied by reference TRBV7-6 and TRBJ2-1, is GAGVSQSPRYKVTKRGQDVALRCDPISGHVSLYWYRQALGQGPEFLTYFNYEAQQDKSGLPNDRFSAERPEGSISTLTIQRTEQRDSAMYRCASSLAPPPPSNEQFFGPGTRLTVL.

This sequence joins TRBV28 and TRBJ1-4; the match to TRBD1 covers 7 bases. Germline values: CDR1 MDHEN, CDR2 SYDVKM. With V trimmed by 5 bases and J by 3 bases, 3 bases remained unmatched. CDR3 length: 14 residues. The CDR3 loop is CASSTGDPNEKLFF. CDR3 DNA sequence: TGTGCCAGCAGTACAGGGGATCCTAATGAAAAACTGTTTTTT.

This chain joins TRBV7-9 and TRBJ2-1, with 14 bases fitting TRBD2. The CDR3 has 16 residues. The germline V gene has CDR1 SEHNR and CDR2 FQNEAQ (reference sequence). V trimming: 4 bases; J trimming: 3 bases; junction bases outside the gene matches: 2. CDR3 sequence (DNA): TGTGCCAGCAGCTCGGGACTAGCGGGAGACTACAATGAGCAGTTCTTC. It specifies CASSSGLAGDYNEQFF.

The V and J genes are TRBV7-6 and TRBJ2-3; 12 bases are shared with TRBD2. CDR3 length equals 16 residues. V lost 5 bases and J lost 4; bases outside the gene matches: 7. Germline lookup yields CDR1 SGHVS and CDR2 FNYEAQ. The CDR3 loop reads CASSPEASGRADTQYF. As DNA, the CDR3 is TGTGCCAGCAGCCCCGAAGCTAGCGGGAGGGCAGATACGCAGTATTTT.

The V and J genes are TRBV7-6 and TRBJ2-2; a weak D match, TRBD2 (5 bases). Per germline, CDR1 SGHVS and CDR2 FNYEAQ. The CDR3 consists of 12 residues. The V end lost 3 bases, the J end lost 7 bases, and 6 bases lay between the germline ends. DNA of the CDR3: TGTGCCAGCAGCTTCGAGGGCGGGGAGCTGTTTTTT. As protein: CASSFEGGELFF.

This clone was observed a single time. The chain uses TRBV29-1 and TRBJ2-5; D is perhaps TRBD1 (5 bases). This CDR3 has 15 amino acids. V was pared by 7 bases and J by 5 bases, with 23 bases between. Looked up from germline, CDR1 is SQVTM and CDR2 is ANQGSEA. CDR3 DNA: TGCAGCGCCACCTCGGCCAGGGAAGCTTGGGAGACCCAGTACTTC. It yields the protein CSATSAREAWETQYF.

This clone was found many times. The chain employs TRBV9 and TRBJ2-1; the D call may be TRBD1 or TRBD2 (5 bases each). Germline CDR1 SGDLS, CDR2 YYNGEE. V dropped 7 bases and J dropped 9 bases, with 8 bases sitting between them. This CDR3 contains 10 residues. The CDR3 bases are TGTGCCAGCGGGGGTGGTGAGCAGTTCTTC. It yields the protein CASGGGEQFF.

The V gene is TRBV9, the J gene TRBJ2-1; D possibly corresponds to TRBD1 (5 bases). This CDR3 contains 14 residues. V lost 3 bases, J lost 8 bases, and 15 bases lay in between. Germline CDR1 reads SGDLS; CDR2 reads YYNGEE. Here the CDR3 DNA reads TGTGCCAGCAGCGCACCGACAGTCGTGGATGAGCAGTTCTTC. Residues: CASSAPTVVDEQFF.